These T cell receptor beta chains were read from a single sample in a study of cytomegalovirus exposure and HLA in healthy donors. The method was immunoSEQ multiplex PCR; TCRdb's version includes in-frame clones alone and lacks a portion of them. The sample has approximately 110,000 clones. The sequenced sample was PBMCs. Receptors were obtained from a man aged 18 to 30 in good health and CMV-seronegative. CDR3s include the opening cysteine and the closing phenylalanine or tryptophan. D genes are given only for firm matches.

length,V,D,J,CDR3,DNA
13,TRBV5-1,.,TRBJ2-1,CASSHQVDNEQFF,TGCGCCAGCAGCCATCAGGTGGACAATGAGCAGTTCTTC
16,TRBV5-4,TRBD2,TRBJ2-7,CASSNGGTSAAYEQYF,TGTGCCAGCAGCAACGGGGGGACTAGCGCAGCCTACGAGCAGTACTTC
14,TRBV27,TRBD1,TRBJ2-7,CASSLQGANYEQYF,TGTGCCAGCAGCTTACAGGGGGCGAACTACGAGCAGTACTTC
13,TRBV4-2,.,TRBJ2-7,CASSQAGLYEQYF,TGTGCCAGCAGCCAGGCGGGACTCTACGAGCAGTACTTC
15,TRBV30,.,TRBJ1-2,CAGSGGAQGEHGYTF,TGTGCCGGGAGCGGGGGGGCACAGGGAGAACATGGCTACACCTTC
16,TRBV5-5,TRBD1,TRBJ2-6,CASSLVQGAGANVLTF,TGTGCCAGCAGCTTGGTGCAGGGGGCCGGGGCCAACGTCCTGACTTTC
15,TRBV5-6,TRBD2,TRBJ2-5,CASSSAREGGETQYF,TGTGCCAGCAGCTCGGCCAGAGAGGGAGGGGAGACCCAGTACTTC
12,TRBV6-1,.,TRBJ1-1,CASSEWAGEAFF,TGTGCCAGCAGTGAATGGGCAGGGGAGGCTTTCTTT
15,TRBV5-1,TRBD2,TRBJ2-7,CASSSGLAGLYEQYF,TGCGCCAGCAGCTCAGGGTTAGCGGGGCTATACGAGCAGTACTTC
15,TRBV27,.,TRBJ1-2,CASSPLPGGTSGYTF,TGTGCCAGCAGTCCTTTACCGGGGGGGACCTCTGGCTACACCTTC
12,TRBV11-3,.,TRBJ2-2,CASSSSGQGLFF,TGTGCCAGCAGCTCCTCTGGGCAGGGACTGTTTTTT
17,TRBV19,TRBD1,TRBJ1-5,CASNTPGTGGSDQPQHF,TGTGCCAGTAATACTCCAGGGACAGGGGGCTCCGATCAGCCCCAGCATTTT
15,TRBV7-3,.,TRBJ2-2,CASSSTPGFAGELFF,TGTGCCAGCAGCTCTACCCCAGGATTCGCCGGGGAGCTGTTTTTT
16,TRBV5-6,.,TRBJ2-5,CASSSPALDNQETQYF,TGTGCCAGCAGCTCCCCAGCGTTGGACAACCAAGAGACCCAGTACTTC
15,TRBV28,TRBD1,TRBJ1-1,CASSSPGQGRTEAFF,TGTGCCAGCAGTTCCCCGGGACAGGGGAGAACTGAAGCTTTCTTT
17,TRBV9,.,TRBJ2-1,CASSALLNRDSRNEQFF,TGTGCCAGCAGCGCGCTGCTGAACCGGGACTCTCGGAATGAGCAGTTCTTC
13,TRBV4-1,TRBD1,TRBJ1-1,CASSPHGQGEAFF,TGCGCCAGCAGCCCCCATGGACAGGGAGAAGCTTTCTTT
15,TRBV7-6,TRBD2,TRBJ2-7,CASSPGERENYEQYF,TGTGCCAGCAGCCCCGGTGAGCGGGAGAACTACGAGCAGTACTTC
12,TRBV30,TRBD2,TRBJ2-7,CAWSVGGSEQYF,TGTGCCTGGAGTGTGGGGGGGAGCGAGCAGTACTTC
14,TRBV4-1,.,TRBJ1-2,CASSQSEVPRGYTF,TGCGCCAGCAGCCAAAGTGAGGTCCCAAGGGGCTACACCTTC
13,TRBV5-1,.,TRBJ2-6,CASSLAEINVLTF,TGCGCCAGCAGTTTAGCAGAGATCAACGTCCTGACTTTC
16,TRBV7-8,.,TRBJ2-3,CASSLATGPSTDTQYF,TGTGCCAGCAGCTTAGCGACAGGACCTAGCACAGATACGCAGTATTTT
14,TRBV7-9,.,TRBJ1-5,CASSRTDSNQPQHF,TGTGCCAGCAGCCGGACAGATAGCAATCAGCCCCAGCATTTT
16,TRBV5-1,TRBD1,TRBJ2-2,CASSLAGQGASGELFF,TGCGCCAGCAGCTTGGCGGGACAGGGGGCATCTGGGGAGCTGTTTTTT
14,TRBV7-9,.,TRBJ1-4,CASSPQGAEEKLFF,TGTGCCAGCAGCCCGCAGGGCGCGGAAGAAAAACTGTTTTTT
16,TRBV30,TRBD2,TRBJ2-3,CAWSVHGLAGRDTQYF,TGTGCCTGGAGTGTACACGGACTAGCGGGGCGAGATACGCAGTATTTT
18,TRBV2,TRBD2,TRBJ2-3,CASRSLVAGPTSTDTQYF,TGTGCCAGCAGGTCCCTGGTAGCGGGGCCAACTAGCACAGATACGCAGTATTTT
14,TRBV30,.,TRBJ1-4,CACPTELMSEKLFF,TGTGCCTGTCCGACGGAGCTAATGTCTGAAAAACTGTTTTTT
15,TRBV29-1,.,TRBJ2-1,CSVEDRDTSYNEQFF,TGCAGCGTTGAAGATCGGGACACATCCTACAATGAGCAGTTCTTC
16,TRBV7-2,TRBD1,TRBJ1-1,CASSLGQGRWGTEAFF,TGTGCCAGCAGCTTAGGACAGGGGAGGTGGGGCACTGAAGCTTTCTTT
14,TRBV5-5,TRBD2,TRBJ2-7,CASSKTREVGEQYF,TGTGCCAGCAGCAAGACCCGGGAGGTGGGTGAGCAGTACTTC
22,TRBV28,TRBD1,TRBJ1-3,CASSSQNPPGQGPRASGNTIYF,TGTGCCAGCAGTTCCCAAAACCCCCCGGGACAGGGGCCCCGAGCCTCTGGAAACACCATATATTTT
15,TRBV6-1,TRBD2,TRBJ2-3,CASSGLAGGPDTQYF,TGTGCCAGCAGTGGACTAGCGGGAGGGCCAGATACGCAGTATTTT
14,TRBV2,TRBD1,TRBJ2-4,CASSPGTVKNIQYF,TGTGCCAGCAGTCCCGGGACAGTCAAAAACATTCAGTACTTC
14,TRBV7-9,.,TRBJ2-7,CASSLGLANYEQYF,TGTGCCAGCAGCTTAGGGTTAGCGAACTACGAGCAGTACTTC
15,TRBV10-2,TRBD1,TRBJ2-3,CASSEWGQGSDTQYF,TGCGCCAGCAGTGAGTGGGGACAGGGGAGCGATACGCAGTATTTT
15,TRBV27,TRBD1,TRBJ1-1,CASSLGQGANPEAFF,TGTGCCAGCAGTTTAGGTCAGGGGGCGAATCCTGAAGCTTTCTTT
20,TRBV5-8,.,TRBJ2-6,CASSSRRGGRWLSGTNVLTF,TGTGCCAGCAGCTCGCGTAGGGGGGGACGCTGGTTATCTGGGACCAACGTCCTGACTTTC
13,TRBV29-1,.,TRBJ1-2,CSVGGGANYGYTF,TGCAGCGTTGGTGGAGGGGCCAACTATGGCTACACCTTC
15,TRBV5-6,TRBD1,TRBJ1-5,CASSLAGRGSQPQHF,TGTGCCAGCAGCTTGGCAGGCAGGGGGTCTCAGCCCCAGCATTTT
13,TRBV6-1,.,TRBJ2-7,CASRAGVSYEQYF,TGTGCCAGCCGGGCAGGGGTCTCCTACGAGCAGTACTTC
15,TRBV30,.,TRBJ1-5,CAGSRSFGGNQPQHF,TGTGCCGGGAGTCGGTCCTTCGGGGGCAATCAGCCCCAGCATTTT
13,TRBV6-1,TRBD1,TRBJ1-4,CASSSGGYEKLFF,TGTGCCAGCTCATCAGGGGGCTATGAAAAACTGTTTTTT
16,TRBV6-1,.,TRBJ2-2,CASSVKYYRDTGELFF,TGTGCCAGCAGTGTTAAGTACTACAGGGACACCGGGGAGCTGTTTTTT
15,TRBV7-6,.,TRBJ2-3,CASSLVGGPTDTQYF,TGTGCCAGCAGCTTAGTGGGGGGTCCTACAGATACGCAGTATTTT
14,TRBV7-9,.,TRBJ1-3,CASSLAWELDTIYF,TGTGCCAGCAGCTTAGCCTGGGAGTTGGACACCATATATTTT
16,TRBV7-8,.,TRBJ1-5,CASSLGARKDNQPQHF,TGTGCCAGCAGCTTGGGGGCCAGAAAGGACAATCAGCCCCAGCATTTT
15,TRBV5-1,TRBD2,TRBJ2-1,CASSLGTSGVNEQFF,TGCGCCAGCAGCTTAGGGACTAGCGGGGTAAATGAGCAGTTCTTC
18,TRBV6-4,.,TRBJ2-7,CASSDLRQSNNILYEQYF,TGTGCCAGCAGTGACTTGAGACAGTCCAATAATATTTTATACGAGCAGTACTTC
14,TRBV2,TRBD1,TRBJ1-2,CASNLGQGDYGYTF,TGTGCCAGCAACCTAGGACAGGGTGACTATGGCTACACCTTC